This passage covers 25 T cell receptor beta chains from one sample sequenced in a study of blood T cell repertoires in COVID-19. Repertoires were generated with immunoSEQ multiplex PCR, while TCRdb's copy carries only in-frame clones and drops some. Of tens of thousands of clones listed, roughly 82% were seen once; the top ten hold around 19%. Sample: peripheral blood. These TCRs come from a human donor in a cohort sampled during active COVID-19.

The chain recombines TRBV11-2 with TRBJ1-2; the D is unclear. Germline V gene data show CDR1 as SGHAT and CDR2 as FQNNGV. This CDR3 region has 15 residues. Trimming cost V 5 bases and J 5 bases, with 18 bases left between them. In DNA, the CDR3 is TGTGCCAGCAGCCCTGCGGGGAGAGAAAGATATGGCTACACCTTC. It is translated as CASSPAGRERYGYTF.

The J gene is TRBJ2-7, the V gene TRBV7-5; the tabulated D call, TRBD1, remains unverified against the DNA. TRBV7-5 is a recognized pseudogene. There are 16 residues in the CDR3. The DNA for the CDR3 is TGTGTCAGAAGCTTAATACCTCGAATGCGGACAGGTATGTTTAACTTC. It encodes CVRSLIPRMRTGMFNF.

The V and J genes are TRBV2 and TRBJ1-1; D is ambiguous. Germline assignment: CDR1 SNHLY and CDR2 FYNNEI. There are 14 residues in the CDR3. Trimming removed 4 bases at V and 1 base at J, with 10 bases between. CDR3: CASSAFRRNTEAFF. In nucleotides, the CDR3 is TGTGCCAGCAGTGCCTTCCGCAGGAACACTGAAGCTTTCTTT.

V gene TRBV11-3 combines with J gene TRBJ1-3, with unresolved D. CDR1 and CDR2 from the germline V gene are SGHNT and YENEEA. V was trimmed by 5 bases and J by 3 bases, leaving 14 bases between them. The CDR3 runs 15 residues. CDR3 nucleotides: TGTGCCAGCAGCACGATTCGGAGGGTTGGAAACACCATATATTTT. This encodes CASSTIRRVGNTIYF. Full variable domain (rest looked up from reference TRBV11-3 and TRBJ1-3): EAGVVQSPRYKIIEKKQPVAFWCNPISGHNTLYWYLQNLGQGPELLIRYENEEAVDDSQLPKDRFSAERLKGVDSTLKIQPAELGDSAVYLCASSTIRRVGNTIYFGEGSWLTVV.

The chain combines TRBV6-5 with TRBJ1-1, with a weak D call TRBD1 (6 bases). Trimming removed 6 bases at V and 1 base at J, with 12 bases between. There are 14 residues in the CDR3. Germline V gives CDR1 MNHEY, CDR2 SVGAGI. DNA for the CDR3: TGTGCCAGCAGGACAGGAGCCACGAACACTGAAGCTTTCTTT. Translating it yields CASRTGATNTEAFF.

This clone was picked up one time. The gene calls are TRBV7-9 and TRBJ1-2, with TRBD1 identical over 7 bases. Germline-derived CDR1 and CDR2 are SEHNR and FQNEAQ (reference sequence). The CDR3 runs 13 residues. CDR3 sequence reads: CVGGQITNYGYTF. DNA of the CDR3: TGTGTGGGGGGACAGATCACTAACTATGGCTACACCTTC.

The rearrangement links TRBV4-1 to TRBJ1-2, with TRBD1 matching over 11 bases. The CDR3 covers 18 residues. With 1 base clipped from V and 1 base from J, the junction kept 8 bases outside the gene matches. Looked up from germline, CDR1 is MGHRA and CDR2 is YSYEKL. Written as DNA, the CDR3 is TGCGCCAGCAGCCAAGTATCCGGGACAGGGGGTTTTAACTATGGCTACACCTTC. This sequence encodes CASSQVSGTGGFNYGYTF.

The rearrangement links TRBV2 to TRBJ1-6, with TRBD1 matching 9 bases. V lost 10 bases and J lost 8; bases outside the gene matches: 9. The CDR3 has 14 residues. Germline V gene lookup returns CDR1 SNHLY and CDR2 FYNNEI. The CDR3 loop reads CATQRTGDDSPLHF. CDR3 in DNA: TGTGCCACCCAACGGACAGGGGATGATTCACCCCTCCACTTT.

The V call is TRBV13, the J call TRBJ2-3; 7 positions agree with TRBD1. This CDR3 has 18 amino acids. V trimming: 5 bases; J trimming: 2 bases; junction bases outside the gene matches: 16. CDR1 is PRHDT, CDR2 FYEKMQ, per germline (reference sequence). The CDR3 nucleotides read TGTGCCAGCAGCGTCCTAAAGGGGCAGGGGGTGAACACAGATACGCAGTATTTT. Its translation: CASSVLKGQGVNTDTQYF.

This clone was detected once. The chain carries TRBV7-2 and TRBJ2-1, with a possible D match to TRBD2 (5 bases). Trimming cost V 4 bases and J 7 bases, with 14 bases left between them. This CDR3 contains 14 residues. The germline CDR1 and CDR2 sequences are SGHTA and FQGNSA. As DNA, the CDR3 is TGTGCCAGCAGCTATATTATCACGGGGAATGAGCAGTTCTTC. Protein product: CASSYIITGNEQFF.

The CDR3 loop is CASSLRQAPYGLNTEAFF. CDR3 DNA: TGTGCCAGCAGTCTCAGACAGGCCCCATACGGTTTGAACACTGAAGCTTTCTTT. J is TRBJ1-1 and V is TRBV27, with D maybe TRBD1 (6 bases). This CDR3 comprises 18 residues. CDR1 and CDR2 from the germline V gene are MNHEY and SMNVEV (reference sequence). V lost 5 bases to trimming and J lost 0 bases, with 22 bases between them.

The rearrangement links TRBV29-1 to TRBJ1-2; TRBD1 matches 10 bases. Germline V gene data show CDR1 as SQVTM and CDR2 as ANQGSEA. Trimming cost V 5 bases and J 8 bases; bases outside gene matches: 8. The CDR3 has 13 amino acids. CDR3 sequence: CSVRDRGAVGYTF. The CDR3, as DNA: TGCAGCGTTCGGGACAGGGGAGCGGTGGGCTACACCTTC.

The J gene is TRBJ2-3, the V gene TRBV18, with TRBD2 as a possible D gene (6 bases). CDR1 is KGHSH and CDR2 is LQKENI in the germline V gene. The CDR3 contains 15 residues. The V end was cut by 3 bases, the J end by 0 bases, with 10 bases between. The CDR3 coding sequence is TGTGCCAGCTCACCGGGGGGTACTAGCACAGATACGCAGTATTTT. It translates to CASSPGGTSTDTQYF.

The gene calls are TRBV7-6 and TRBJ2-7, with D possibly being TRBD2 (6 bases). Between the trimmed V and J ends, which lost 5 bases and 3 bases, there was a span of 11 bases. Germline CDR1 and CDR2: SGHVS and FNYEAQ. The CDR3 is 13 residues long. CDR3 loop: CASSPGTFYEQYF. The CDR3 region has the DNA TGTGCCAGCAGCCCGGGGACTTTCTACGAGCAGTACTTC.

The table lists this clone with a count of one. The rearrangement uses TRBV6-6 and TRBJ2-7; maybe TRBD1 (6 bases). CDR3 length: 14 residues. The germline CDR1 and CDR2 sequences are MNHNY and SVGAGI (reference sequence). V lost 6 bases and J 6 bases, leaving 18 bases between the germline ends. The CDR3 DNA follows: TGTGCCAGCAGCCTCTCACGACAGGCCGGCGAGCAGTACTTC. Protein sequence: CASSLSRQAGEQYF.

The V gene is TRBV5-6, the J gene TRBJ2-1, with TRBD2 matching 14 bases. CDR1 is SGHDT, CDR2 YYEEEE, per germline. The CDR3 has 14 residues. Unmatched junction bases numbered 8, after V lost 10 bases and J lost 8 bases. The CDR3 is CACRLAGGPDEQFF. CDR3 in DNA: TGTGCCTGTAGACTAGCGGGGGGGCCGGATGAGCAGTTCTTC.

This clone was seen a single time. The J gene is TRBJ2-7, the V gene TRBV9, with 8 bases identical to TRBD2. CDR3 length: 13 amino acids. The trim removed 0 bases at V and 7 bases at J, leaving 3 bases unmatched. Germline lookup yields CDR1 SGDLS and CDR2 YYNGEE. The CDR3 reads CASSVAERGEQYF. The CDR3 bases are TGTGCCAGCAGCGTAGCTGAGCGGGGGGAGCAGTACTTC.

The J gene is TRBJ2-7, the V gene TRBV7-9; 11 bases line up with TRBD1. This CDR3 has 12 amino acids. Germline V gene sequence: CDR1 SEHNR, CDR2 FQNEAQ (reference sequence). V gave up 8 bases and J gave up 3 bases; unmatched junction bases: 0. The CDR3 sequence: CASGTGGYEQYF. The CDR3 nucleotides read TGTGCCAGCGGGACAGGGGGCTACGAGCAGTACTTC.

The table lists this clone with a count of one. The rearrangement links TRBV6-6 to TRBJ2-7; unclear D gene. The V gene lost 2 bases and the J gene lost 6 bases, with 20 bases spanning the gap. CDR1 MNHNY and CDR2 SVGAGI come from the germline V gene (reference sequence). This CDR3 is 16 amino acids long. The CDR3 DNA reads TGTGCCAGCAGTTACGGAACGATTGGGTCGGGTGGCGAGCAGTACTTC. This sequence encodes CASSYGTIGSGGEQYF.

The chain is built from TRBV9 and TRBJ1-2; 7 bases match TRBD1. Trimming removed 4 bases from V and 0 bases from J; junction bases left unmatched: 6. Germline V gene lookup returns CDR1 SGDLS and CDR2 YYNGEE. CDR3 length equals 15 residues. The chain's CDR3 is CASSRGPEANYGYTF. CDR3 coding DNA: TGTGCCAGCAGCAGGGGGCCCGAAGCTAACTATGGCTACACCTTC. The complete variable domain, with remaining parts taken from reference TRBV9 and TRBJ1-2, reads DSGVTQTPKHLITATGQRVTLRCSPRSGDLSVYWYQQSLDQGLQFLIQYYNGEERAKGNILERFSAQQFPDLHSELNLSSLELGDSALYFCASSRGPEANYGYTFGSGTRLTVV.

The CDR3 DNA sequence: TGTGCCAGCAGCCATGGGAGCTCCTACGAGCAGTACTTC. Amino acid sequence: CASSHGSSYEQYF. The rearrangement links TRBV3-1 (or the pseudogene TRBV3-2) to TRBJ2-7, with D possibly matching TRBD2 (5 bases). The CDR3 runs to 13 residues. V was shortened by 3 bases and J by 0 bases, with 6 bases between the two germline ends. Germline V CDR1 and CDR2: LGHDT, YNNKEL (reference sequence).

This clone occurred once. This rearrangement joins TRBV27 to TRBJ2-1, with D perhaps TRBD2 (6 bases). Trimming left V 5 bases short and J 5 bases short, with 16 bases between. This CDR3 has 15 residues. Germline CDR1 reads MNHEY; CDR2 reads SMNVEV (reference sequence). Written as DNA, the CDR3 is TGTGCCAGCAGTATTGGGACTTCTGGGGACAATGAGCAGTTCTTC. Residues: CASSIGTSGDNEQFF.

CDR3 in amino acids: CSVGVLRGNTEAFF. The DNA for the CDR3 is TGCAGCGTTGGGGTCCTCAGGGGGAACACTGAAGCTTTCTTT. This chain joins TRBV29-1 and TRBJ1-1; D perhaps matches TRBD1 (6 bases). The CDR3 is made up of 14 amino acids. V lost 4 bases, J lost 1 base, and 13 bases lay in between. The germline CDR1 and CDR2 sequences are SQVTM and ANQGSEA.

This chain uses TRBV12-5 with TRBJ1-2; 8 bases match TRBD1. The V gene's germline CDR1 is LGHNT and CDR2 FRNRAP. V dropped 6 bases and J dropped 8; count of bases not matched to a gene: 8. The CDR3 sequence is 13 residues long. CDR3 nucleotides: TGTGCTAGTGGCAACGACAGGGGTGGAGGCTACACCTTC. Its protein product is CASGNDRGGGYTF.

J is TRBJ1-5 and V is TRBV4-3, with D uncertain. The CDR3 loop spans 14 amino acids. V was shortened by 4 bases and J by 6 bases, with 13 bases between the two germline ends. The germline V gene encodes CDR1 LGHNA and CDR2 YSLEER. The CDR3, as DNA: TGCGCCAGCAGCCCTCGGGGTGGTAGTCAGCCCCAGCATTTT. Residues: CASSPRGGSQPQHF.